The 5 T cell receptor beta chains given below trace back to one sample, sequenced in a study of shared clonotypes between healthy human individuals. Sequenced by immunoSEQ multiplex PCR; TCRdb stores in-frame clones only, minus some. The sample has 2 million to 2.5 million clones, 90% to 97% seen once. The specimen was naive CD4+ T cells sorted from blood. Subset in this sample: CD45RA+ positively selected. The receptors come from a man younger than 30 in good health.

The rearrangement uses TRBV18 and TRBJ1-1; D not resolved. The CDR3 is 12 amino acids. Trimming pared 3 bases from V and 10 bases from J, leaving 12 bases between. Germline assignment: CDR1 KGHSH and CDR2 LQKENI. The CDR3 sequence is CASSPPESVAFF. The CDR3 region has the DNA TGTGCCAGCTCACCCCCCGAATCCGTAGCTTTCTTT.

The chain employs TRBV5-1 and TRBJ1-6, with 9 positions matching TRBD1. The junction had 7 bases not matched to a gene; V was cut back by 4 bases and J by 11 bases. CDR3 length: 14 residues. Germline-derived CDR1 and CDR2 are SGHRS and YFSETQ. CDR3 loop: CASSQGQGLTPLHF. CDR3 DNA: TGCGCCAGCAGCCAAGGACAGGGGTTGACACCCCTCCACTTT.

The chain combines TRBV10-2 with TRBJ2-1, with 7 bases lining up with TRBD2. The V gene end was trimmed by 7 bases and the J gene end by 10 bases; junction bases not matched to a gene: 19. CDR3 size: 16 residues. Germline CDR1 and CDR2: WSHSY and SAAADI. This CDR3 is CASISVASGDFGEQFF. The CDR3 region has the DNA TGCGCCAGCATCTCCGTGGCTAGCGGTGACTTCGGGGAGCAGTTCTTC.

This clone has a single count. The chain employs TRBV11-2 and TRBJ1-5; no clear D gene. This CDR3 is 14 amino acids long. Germline V gives CDR1 SGHAT, CDR2 FQNNGV. V lost 2 bases, J lost 7 bases, and 12 bases lay in between. CDR3 in DNA: TGTGCCAGCAGCTTAAGTGGCTGGGAACAGCCCCAGCATTTT. Translating gives CASSLSGWEQPQHF. The full variable domain, rest sourced from reference TRBV11-2 and TRBJ1-5, is EAGVAQSPRYKIIEKRQSVAFWCNPISGHATLYWYQQILGQGPKLLIQFQNNGVVDDSQLPKDRFSAERLKGVDSTLKIQPAKLEDSAVYLCASSLSGWEQPQHFGDGTRLSIL.

The rearrangement uses TRBV6-4 and TRBJ2-6; the D call may be TRBD1 or TRBD2 (5 bases each). The V end lost 2 bases, the J end lost 2 bases, and 25 bases lay between the germline ends. The CDR3 extends over 21 amino acids. Looked up from germline, CDR1 is MRHNA and CDR2 is SNTAGT. The CDR3 loop reads CASSDRDGRLGGPPGANVLTF. DNA for the CDR3: TGTGCCAGCAGTGACCGGGACGGACGACTTGGGGGTCCTCCTGGGGCCAACGTCCTGACTTTC.